This T cell receptor (beta chain) was recovered during a study of T cell changes during pregnancy in multiple sclerosis (dated by TCRdb to about 2019). At the level of the whole study: The study looked at changes in the T cell repertoire across pregnancy in women with multiple sclerosis.

Looking up the germline V gene yields CDR1 SNHLY and CDR2 FYNNEI. The germline ends are 6 bases apart after V is trimmed by 3 bases and J by 0 bases. CDR3 length: 14 amino acids, cysteine to phenylalanine. The read is trimmed to its CDR3 DNA, 42 bases read in frame from base 1. About this clone: What antigen it recognizes has not been identified. Per-base quality was not reported, and no clone a single base away is much larger than it.

The library was made by the immunoSEQ multiplex PCR assay. TCRdb provides this immuneACCESS table in a form limited to in-frame rearrangements. Some clones are lacking; in checked studies, under half of them reflect an unresolved V gene, and why the rest are absent is not known. For this sample there are about 59,000 clones; over 85% appear just once. The ten largest clones add up to roughly 0.35% of the sample. The sequence derives from a female donor with multiple sclerosis, enrolled in a pregnancy study. Rearrangement joined TRBV2 to TRBJ2-1; there is no confident call for the D gene. The input for sequencing was CD4+ T cells from peripheral blood mononuclear cells, taken before pregnancy. The nucleotide sequence reads as follows: TGTGCCAGCAGTGATCGGAGCTCCTACAATGAGCAGTTCTTC. This codes for CASSDRSSYNEQFF. The full variable domain, completed from the reference TRBV2 and TRBJ2-1 proteins outside the CDR3, reads EPEVTQTPSHQVTQMGQEVILRCVPISNHLYFYWYRQILGQKVEFLVSFYNNEISEKSEIFDDQFSVERPDGSNFTLKIRSTKLEDSAMYFCASSDRSSYNEQFFGPGTRLTVL.